This T cell receptor beta chain is drawn from a study of OX40 agonist ivuxolimab in advanced cancers. The overall study: Patients were given ivuxolimab, an antibody that agonizes OX40 (CD134). Hepatocellular carcinoma, melanoma, renal cell or head and neck cancer was diagnosed in the dose-escalation patients. The study's findings and limits: Expanded clones tended on average to be more numerous among CD8+ T cells than CD4+.

V was pared by 4 bases and J by 5 bases, with 14 bases between. The CDR3 loop spans 14 amino acids. In germline, CDR1 is MGHRA, CDR2 YSYEKL. Using immunoSEQ multiplex PCR, the repertoire was profiled, and TCRdb retains in-frame clones only, with some absent. This table has about 58,000 clones, 86% appearing once. In the case of this clone: Its antigen remains unidentified.

The TCR was taken from an adult with an advanced solid tumor such as melanoma, head and neck, liver or kidney cancer. The rearrangement uses TRBV4-1 and TRBJ2-5; D not certain. The sequences come from CD4+ or CD8+ T cells sorted from blood, collected in a trial of the OX40 agonist ivuxolimab. The CDR3 region has the DNA TGCGCCAGCAGCCCGCCGGGTCTAACGGAGACCCAGTACTTC. Protein: CASSPPGLTETQYF.